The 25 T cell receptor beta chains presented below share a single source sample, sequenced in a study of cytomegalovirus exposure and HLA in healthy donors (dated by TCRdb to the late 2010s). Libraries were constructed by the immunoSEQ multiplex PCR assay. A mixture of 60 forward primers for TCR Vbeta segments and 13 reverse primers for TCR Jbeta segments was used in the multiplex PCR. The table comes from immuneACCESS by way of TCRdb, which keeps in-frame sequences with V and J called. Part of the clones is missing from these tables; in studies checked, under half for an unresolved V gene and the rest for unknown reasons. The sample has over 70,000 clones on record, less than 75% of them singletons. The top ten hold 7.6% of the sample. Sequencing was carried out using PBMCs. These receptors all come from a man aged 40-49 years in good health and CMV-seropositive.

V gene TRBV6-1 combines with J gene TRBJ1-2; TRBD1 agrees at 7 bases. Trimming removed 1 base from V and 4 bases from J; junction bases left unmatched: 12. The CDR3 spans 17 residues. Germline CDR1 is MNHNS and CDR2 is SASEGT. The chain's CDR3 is CASSEGTGGQRAYGYTF. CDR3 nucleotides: TGTGCCAGCAGTGAAGGAACTGGGGGACAGCGAGCCTATGGCTACACCTTC.

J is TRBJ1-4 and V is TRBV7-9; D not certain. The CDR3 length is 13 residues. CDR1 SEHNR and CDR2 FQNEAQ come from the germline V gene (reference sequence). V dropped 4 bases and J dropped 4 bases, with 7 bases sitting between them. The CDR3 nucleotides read TGTGCCAGCAGCTCTCAGAATAATGAAAAACTGTTTTTT. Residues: CASSSQNNEKLFF.

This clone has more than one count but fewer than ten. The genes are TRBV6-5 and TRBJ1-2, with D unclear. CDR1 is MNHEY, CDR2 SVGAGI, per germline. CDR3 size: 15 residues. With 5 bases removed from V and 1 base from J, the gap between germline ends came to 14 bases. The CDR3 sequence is CASSRSMGSNYGYTF. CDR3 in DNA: TGTGCCAGCAGTCGGTCTATGGGGAGTAACTATGGCTACACCTTC.

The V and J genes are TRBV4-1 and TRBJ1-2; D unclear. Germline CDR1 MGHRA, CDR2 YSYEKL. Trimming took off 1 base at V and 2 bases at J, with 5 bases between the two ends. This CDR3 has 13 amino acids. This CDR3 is CASSQAGNYGYTF. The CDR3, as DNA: TGCGCCAGCAGCCAAGCAGGAAACTATGGCTACACCTTC.

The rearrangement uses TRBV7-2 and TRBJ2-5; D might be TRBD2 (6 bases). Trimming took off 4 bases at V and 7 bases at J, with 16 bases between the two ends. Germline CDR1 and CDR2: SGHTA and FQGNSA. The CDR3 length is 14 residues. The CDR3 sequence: CASSSRDSRGTQYF. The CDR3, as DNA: TGTGCCAGCAGCTCCCGGGACTCTCGAGGGACCCAGTACTTC.

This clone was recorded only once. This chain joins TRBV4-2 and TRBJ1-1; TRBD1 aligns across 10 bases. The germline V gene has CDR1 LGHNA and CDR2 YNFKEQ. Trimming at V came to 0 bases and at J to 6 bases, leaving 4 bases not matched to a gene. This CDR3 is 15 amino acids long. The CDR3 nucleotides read TGTGCCAGCAGCCAAGAAAGACAGGGGGCGGCTGAAGCTTTCTTT. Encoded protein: CASSQERQGAAEAFF.

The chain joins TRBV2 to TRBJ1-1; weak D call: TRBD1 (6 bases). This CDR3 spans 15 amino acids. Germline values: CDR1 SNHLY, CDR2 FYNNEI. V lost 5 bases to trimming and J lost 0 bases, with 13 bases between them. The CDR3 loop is CASSPGTRMNTEAFF. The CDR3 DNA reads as TGTGCCAGCAGTCCCGGGACACGAATGAACACTGAAGCTTTCTTT. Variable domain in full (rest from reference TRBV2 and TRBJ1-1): EPEVTQTPSHQVTQMGQEVILRCVPISNHLYFYWYRQILGQKVEFLVSFYNNEISEKSEIFDDQFSVERPDGSNFTLKIRSTKLEDSAMYFCASSPGTRMNTEAFFGQGTRLTVV.

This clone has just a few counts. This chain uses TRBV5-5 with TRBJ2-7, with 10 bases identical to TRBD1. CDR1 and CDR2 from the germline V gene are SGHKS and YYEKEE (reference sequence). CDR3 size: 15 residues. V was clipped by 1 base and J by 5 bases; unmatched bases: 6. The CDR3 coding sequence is TGTGCCAGCAGCTTGTTGGGGACAGGGGACAACGAGCAGTACTTC. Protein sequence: CASSLLGTGDNEQYF.

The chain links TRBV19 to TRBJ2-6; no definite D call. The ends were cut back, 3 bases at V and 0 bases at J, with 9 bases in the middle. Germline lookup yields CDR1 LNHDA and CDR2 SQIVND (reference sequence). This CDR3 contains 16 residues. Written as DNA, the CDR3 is TGTGCCAGTAGTATTACCTCGGGCTCTGGGGCCAACGTCCTGACTTTC. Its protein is CASSITSGSGANVLTF.

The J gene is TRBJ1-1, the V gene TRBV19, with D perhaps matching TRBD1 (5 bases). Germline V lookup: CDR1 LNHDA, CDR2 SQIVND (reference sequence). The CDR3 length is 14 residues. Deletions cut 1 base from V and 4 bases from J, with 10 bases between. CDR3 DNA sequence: TGTGCCAGTAGTATAGGCAGGGAAGGCACTGAAGCTTTCTTT. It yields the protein CASSIGREGTEAFF.

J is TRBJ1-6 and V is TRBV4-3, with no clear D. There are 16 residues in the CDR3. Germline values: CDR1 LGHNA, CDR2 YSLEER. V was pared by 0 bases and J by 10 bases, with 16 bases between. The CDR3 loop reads CASSQDRIQGRSPLHF. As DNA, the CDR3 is TGCGCCAGCAGCCAAGACAGGATTCAAGGGAGATCACCCCTCCACTTT.

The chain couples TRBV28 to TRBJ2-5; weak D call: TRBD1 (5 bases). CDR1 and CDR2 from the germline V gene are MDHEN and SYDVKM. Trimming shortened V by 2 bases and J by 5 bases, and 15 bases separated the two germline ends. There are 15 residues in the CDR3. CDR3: CASSLGRPGWETQYF. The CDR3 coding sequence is TGTGCCAGCAGTTTAGGTCGGCCAGGGTGGGAGACCCAGTACTTC. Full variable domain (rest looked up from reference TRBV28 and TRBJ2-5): DVKVTQSSRYLVKRTGEKVFLECVQDMDHENMFWYRQDPGLGLRLIYFSYDVKMKEKGDIPEGYSVSREKKERFSLILESASTNQTSMYLCASSLGRPGWETQYFGPGTRLLVL.

CDR3 in amino acids: CASSESLGSSTDTQYF. The CDR3 nucleotides are TGTGCCAGCAGTGAATCGTTGGGCAGTTCCACAGATACGCAGTATTTT. The J gene is TRBJ2-3, the V gene TRBV6-1; no definite D call. Germline CDR1 is MNHNS and CDR2 is SASEGT. Between the trimmed V and J ends, which lost 2 bases and 2 bases, there was a span of 14 bases. The CDR3 is 16 residues long.

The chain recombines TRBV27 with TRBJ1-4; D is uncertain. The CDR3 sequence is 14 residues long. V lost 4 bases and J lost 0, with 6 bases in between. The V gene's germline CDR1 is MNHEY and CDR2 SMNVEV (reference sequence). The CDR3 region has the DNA TGTGCCAGCAGTTCTTTTGCAACTAATGAAAAACTGTTTTTT. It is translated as CASSSFATNEKLFF.

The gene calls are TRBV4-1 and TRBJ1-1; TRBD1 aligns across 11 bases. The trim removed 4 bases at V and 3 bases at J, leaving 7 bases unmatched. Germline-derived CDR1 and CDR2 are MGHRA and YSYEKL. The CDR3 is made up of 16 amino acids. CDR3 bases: TGCGCCAGCAGCCCCCGGACAGGGGGCAGGGACACTGAAGCTTTCTTT. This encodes CASSPRTGGRDTEAFF.

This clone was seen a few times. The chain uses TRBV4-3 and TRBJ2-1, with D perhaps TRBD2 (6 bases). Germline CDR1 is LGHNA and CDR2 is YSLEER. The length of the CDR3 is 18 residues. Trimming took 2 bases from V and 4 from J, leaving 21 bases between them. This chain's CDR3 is CASSQFRRGGLSYNEQFF. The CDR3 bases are TGCGCCAGCAGCCAATTTCGAAGAGGAGGGCTCTCTTACAATGAGCAGTTCTTC.

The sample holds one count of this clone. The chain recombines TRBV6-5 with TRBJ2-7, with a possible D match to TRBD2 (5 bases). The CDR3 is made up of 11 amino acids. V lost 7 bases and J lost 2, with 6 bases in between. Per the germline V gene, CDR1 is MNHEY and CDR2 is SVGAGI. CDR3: CASTGAYEQYF. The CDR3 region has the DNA TGTGCCAGCACCGGGGCCTACGAGCAGTACTTC.

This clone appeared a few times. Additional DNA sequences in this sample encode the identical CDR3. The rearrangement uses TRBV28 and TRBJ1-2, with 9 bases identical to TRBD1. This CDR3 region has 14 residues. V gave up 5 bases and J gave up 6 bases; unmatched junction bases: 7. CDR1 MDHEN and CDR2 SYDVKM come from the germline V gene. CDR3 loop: CASSRGQGRDGYTF. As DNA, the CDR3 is TGTGCCAGCAGTCGGGGACAGGGTCGGGATGGCTACACCTTC.

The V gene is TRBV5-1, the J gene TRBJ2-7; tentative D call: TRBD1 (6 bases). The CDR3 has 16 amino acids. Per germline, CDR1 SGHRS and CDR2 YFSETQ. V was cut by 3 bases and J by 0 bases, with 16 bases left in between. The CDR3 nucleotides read TGCGCCAGCAGCTCATCCGGGACAAGGGCCTCCTACGAGCAGTACTTC. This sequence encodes CASSSSGTRASYEQYF.

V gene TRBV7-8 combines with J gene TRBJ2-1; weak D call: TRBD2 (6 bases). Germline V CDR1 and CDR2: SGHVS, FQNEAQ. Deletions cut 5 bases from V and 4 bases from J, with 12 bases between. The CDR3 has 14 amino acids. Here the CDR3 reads CASSPRAGYNEQFF. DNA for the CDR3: TGTGCCAGCAGCCCCCGGGCGGGGTACAATGAGCAGTTCTTC.

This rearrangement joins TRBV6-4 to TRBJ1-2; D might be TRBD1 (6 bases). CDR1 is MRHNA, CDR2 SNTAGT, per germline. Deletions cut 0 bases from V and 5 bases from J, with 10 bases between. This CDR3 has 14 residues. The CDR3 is CASSDSGGRYGYTF. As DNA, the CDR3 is TGTGCCAGCAGTGACTCCGGGGGGCGTTATGGCTACACCTTC.

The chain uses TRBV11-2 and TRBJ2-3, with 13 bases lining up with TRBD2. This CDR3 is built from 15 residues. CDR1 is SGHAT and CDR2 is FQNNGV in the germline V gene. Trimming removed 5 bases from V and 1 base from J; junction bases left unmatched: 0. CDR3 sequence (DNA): TGTGCCAGCAGCGGACTAGCGGGGGGCACAGATACGCAGTATTTT. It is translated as CASSGLAGGTDTQYF.

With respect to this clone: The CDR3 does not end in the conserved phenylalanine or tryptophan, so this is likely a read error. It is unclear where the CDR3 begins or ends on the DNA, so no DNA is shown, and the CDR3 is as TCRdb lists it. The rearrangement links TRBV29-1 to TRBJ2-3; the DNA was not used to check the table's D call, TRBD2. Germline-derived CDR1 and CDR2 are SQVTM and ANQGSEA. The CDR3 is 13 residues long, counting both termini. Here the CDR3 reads CSVEEAGLAGGDL.

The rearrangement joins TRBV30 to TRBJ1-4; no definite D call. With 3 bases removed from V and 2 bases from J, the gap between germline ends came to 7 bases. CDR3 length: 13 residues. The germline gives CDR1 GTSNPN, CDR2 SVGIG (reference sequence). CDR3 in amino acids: CAWSPGTNEKLFF. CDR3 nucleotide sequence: TGTGCCTGGAGCCCGGGTACTAATGAAAAACTGTTTTTT. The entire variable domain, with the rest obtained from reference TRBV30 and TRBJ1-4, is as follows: SQTIHQWPATLVQPVGSPLSLECTVEGTSNPNLYWYRQAAGRGLQLLFYSVGIGQISSEVPQNLSASRPQDRQFILSSKKLLLSDSGFYLCAWSPGTNEKLFFGSGTQLSVL.

In nucleotides, the CDR3 is TGTGCCAGTAGGATGGGCCGGCCGGGGAGCAATCAGCCCCAGCATTTT. Translated: CASRMGRPGSNQPQHF. The J gene is TRBJ1-5, the V gene TRBV19; the D is unclear. Trimming took 6 bases from V and 1 from J, leaving 16 bases between them. Germline V gene sequence: CDR1 LNHDA, CDR2 SQIVND (reference sequence). CDR3 size: 16 residues.